This T cell receptor beta chain stems from a study of control samples from healthy donors and cancer patients. Generated by immunoSEQ multiplex PCR, the TCRdb table keeps only in-frame clones and is missing some. The sample carries around 130,000 clones, approximately 95% recorded once. The CDR3 is made up of 15 amino acids. The germline CDR1 and CDR2 sequences are LGHNA and YSLEER. Germline trimming cut 4 bases from V and 4 bases from J; bases unmatched to any gene: 6. This TCR derives from a man in his thirties or forties in good health. Sequences were obtained from blood. The chain uses TRBV4-3 and TRBJ1-2; 10 nucleotides align to TRBD1. CDR3: CASSRDRGRIYGYTF. For the CDR3, the DNA is TGCGCCAGCAGCCGAGACAGGGGGCGCATCTATGGCTACACCTTC.